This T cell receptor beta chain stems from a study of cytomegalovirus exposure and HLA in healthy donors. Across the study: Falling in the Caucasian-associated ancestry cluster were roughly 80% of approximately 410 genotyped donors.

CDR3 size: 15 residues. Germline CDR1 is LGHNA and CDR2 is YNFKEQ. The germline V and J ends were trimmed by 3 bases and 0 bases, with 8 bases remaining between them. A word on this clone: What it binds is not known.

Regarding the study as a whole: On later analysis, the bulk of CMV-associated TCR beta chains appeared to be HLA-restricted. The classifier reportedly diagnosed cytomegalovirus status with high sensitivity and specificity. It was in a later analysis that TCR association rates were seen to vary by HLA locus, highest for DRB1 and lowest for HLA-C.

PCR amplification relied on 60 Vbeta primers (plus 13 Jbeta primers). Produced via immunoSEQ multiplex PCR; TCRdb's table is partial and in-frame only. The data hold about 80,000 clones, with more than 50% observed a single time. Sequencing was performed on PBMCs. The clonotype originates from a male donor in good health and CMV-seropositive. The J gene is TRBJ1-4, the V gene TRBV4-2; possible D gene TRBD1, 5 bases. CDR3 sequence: CASSQGGTTNEKLFF. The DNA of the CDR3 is TGTGCCAGCAGCCAGGGGGGGACAACTAATGAAAAACTGTTTTTT.